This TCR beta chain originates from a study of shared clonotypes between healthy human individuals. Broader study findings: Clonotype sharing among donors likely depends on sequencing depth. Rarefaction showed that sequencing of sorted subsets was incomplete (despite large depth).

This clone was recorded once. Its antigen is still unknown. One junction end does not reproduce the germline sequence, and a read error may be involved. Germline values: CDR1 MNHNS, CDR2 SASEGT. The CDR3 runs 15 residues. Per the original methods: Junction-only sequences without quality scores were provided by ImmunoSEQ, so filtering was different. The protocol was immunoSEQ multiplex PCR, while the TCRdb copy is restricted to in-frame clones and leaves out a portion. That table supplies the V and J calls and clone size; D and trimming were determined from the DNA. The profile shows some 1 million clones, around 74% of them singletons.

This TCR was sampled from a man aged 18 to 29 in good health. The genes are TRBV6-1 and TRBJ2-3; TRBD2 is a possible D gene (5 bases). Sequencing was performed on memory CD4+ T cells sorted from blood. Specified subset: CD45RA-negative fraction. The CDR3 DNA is TGTGCCAGCAGTGAATATAGGTCTAGCAGAGATACGCAGTATTTT. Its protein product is CASSEYRSSRDTQYF.